What follows are 2 T cell receptor beta chains derived from one specimen sequenced in a study of vaccination effects on CD4 cells after COVID-19. The repertoire was sequenced with immunoSEQ multiplex PCR; TCRdb's copy has only in-frame clones and lacks some. The sample gives over 60,000 clones, 76% of which show up once; approximately 2.8% is in the top ten. Before sequencing took place, the ViraFEST assay used viral peptide pools to expand antigen-specific CD4+ T cells. When 10 to 11 days of culture had elapsed, CD4+ T cells were isolated. Each vaccine recipient was nucleocapsid antibody negative and had no prior SARS-CoV-2 infection. No antigen is known for these receptors. Sequenced here: CD4+ T cells from PBMCs cultured with HCoV-NL63 spike peptides, sampled before COVID-19 vaccination. Receptors were obtained from a human donor who received a COVID-19 vaccine.

The chain links TRBV18 to TRBJ1-1; TRBD1 aligns across 8 bases. The CDR3 is 16 amino acids. Germline trimming cut 6 bases from V and 1 base from J; bases unmatched to any gene: 10. CDR1 is KGHSH and CDR2 is LQKENI in the germline V gene. This chain's CDR3 is CASSSVSGGSNTEAFF. The CDR3 DNA follows: TGTGCCAGCTCTAGCGTATCAGGGGGCTCGAACACTGAAGCTTTCTTT. Variable domain in full (rest from reference TRBV18 and TRBJ1-1): NAGVMQNPRHLVRRRGQEARLRCSPMKGHSHVYWYRQLPEEGLKFMVYLQKENIIDESGMPKERFSAEFPKEGPSILRIQQVVRGDSAAYFCASSSVSGGSNTEAFFGQGTRLTVV.

The gene calls are TRBV6-5 and TRBJ2-3, with 12 bases aligning to TRBD2. The V segment lost 7 bases and the J segment 1 base; nucleotides outside the gene matches: 3. Looked up from germline, CDR1 is MNHEY and CDR2 is SVGAGI. This CDR3 comprises 15 residues. The CDR3 DNA follows: TGTGCCAGCATCCGACTAGCGGGGGGCACAGATACGCAGTATTTT. Translating it yields CASIRLAGGTDTQYF.